This TCR beta chain is drawn from a study of T-cell reconstitution after alpha-beta-depleted transplantation in children. This clonotype was seen more than once but under ten times. Preparation of the TCRbeta library involved a method that used unique molecular identifiers. TCRdb re-analysed the PCR reads in MiXCR, keeping a single row per CDR3 protein. The table lists some 220,000 distinct CDR3 sequences, roughly a tenth of them singletons, with about 6% in the top ten. CDR3 length equals 16 residues. Germline lookup yields CDR1 SGHRS and CDR2 YFSETQ. The junction had 11 bases not matched to a gene; V was cut back by 4 bases and J by 6 bases.

The rearrangement joins TRBV5-1 to TRBJ1-1; 11 positions match TRBD1. Sample: PBMCs from the stem cell graft donor, taken from the stem cell graft. The TCR comes from a human donor who donated a stem cell graft to a child with acute lymphoblastic leukemia. CDR3 sequence (DNA): TGCGCCAGCAGCCGTACCGGACCGGGACAGGGGGCTGAAGCTTTCTTT. Translated: CASSRTGPGQGAEAFF.